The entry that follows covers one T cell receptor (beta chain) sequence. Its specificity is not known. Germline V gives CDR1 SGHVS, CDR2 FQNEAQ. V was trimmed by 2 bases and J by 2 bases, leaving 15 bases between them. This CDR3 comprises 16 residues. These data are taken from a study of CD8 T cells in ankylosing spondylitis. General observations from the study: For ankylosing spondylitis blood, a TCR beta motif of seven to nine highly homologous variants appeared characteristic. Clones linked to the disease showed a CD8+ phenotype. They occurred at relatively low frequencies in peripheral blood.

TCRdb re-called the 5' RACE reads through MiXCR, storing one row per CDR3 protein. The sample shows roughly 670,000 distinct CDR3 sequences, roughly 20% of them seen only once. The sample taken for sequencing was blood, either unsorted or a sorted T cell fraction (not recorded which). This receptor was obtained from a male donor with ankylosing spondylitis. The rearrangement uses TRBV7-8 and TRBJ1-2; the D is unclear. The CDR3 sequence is CASSLTLDSWNYGYTF. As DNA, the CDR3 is TGTGCCAGCAGCTTAACCCTAGATTCGTGGAACTATGGCTACACCTTC.